This T cell receptor beta chain is drawn from a study of blood T cells in healthy people across ages. Study overall: Template switching captured about one barcoded beta molecule per two T cells.

Broader study findings: Roughly linear declines in TCR beta diversity per million T cells occurred with age.

About this clonotype itself: Its cognate antigen is unknown.

Primers used in a second PCR of roughly 6 to 11 cycles were a sample-barcoded 5' primer and a J-beta primer mix. TCRdb re-derived calls from the 5' RACE reads in MiXCR, one entry per CDR3 protein. The table shows 1.4 million to 1.5 million distinct CDR3 sequences, with roughly 40% occurring only once. V shed 8 bases, J shed 0 bases, and the junction held 4 bases outside the gene matches. Per germline, CDR1 MNHNS and CDR2 SASEGT. The CDR3 is 13 amino acids. The rearrangement uses TRBV6-1 and TRBJ2-7; 7 nucleotides agree with TRBD2. What was sequenced was blood. This TCR derives from a woman aged 18 to 35 in good health. The CDR3 region is CASRREDSYEQYF. CDR3 DNA sequence: TGTGCCAGCCGTCGGGAGGACTCCTACGAGCAGTACTTC.